One and the same sample provided the 2 T cell receptor beta chains below, sequenced in a study of response to subunit inactivated influenza vaccine. MiXCR, applied by TCRdb to the RT-PCR reads, yields one record per CDR3 protein. The sample has 400,000 to 650,000 distinct CDR3 sequences, roughly 7.9% seen once; the top ten hold around 13%. The source was PBMCs from blood, collected about 24 months after vaccination. The receptors stem from a man between 50 and 70 years old who received an inactivated influenza vaccine.

This clonotype was recorded a few times. The genes are TRBV18 and TRBJ1-1; 9 positions match TRBD1. The CDR3 contains 15 residues. Trimming cost V 5 bases and J 5 bases; bases outside gene matches: 9. The V gene's germline CDR1 is KGHSH and CDR2 LQKENI. The CDR3 spells CASSKSQGARTEAFF. CDR3 sequence (DNA): TGTGCCAGCTCAAAATCACAGGGGGCGAGGACTGAAGCTTTCTTT.

This clonotype came up many times. This chain uses TRBV20-1 with TRBJ2-7, with D unresolved. Per germline, CDR1 DFQATT and CDR2 SNEGSKA (reference sequence). This CDR3 region has 14 residues. Trimming shortened V by 5 bases and J by 7 bases, and 21 bases separated the two germline ends. CDR3 coding DNA: TGCAGTGCTTTTAAAGGCCTGGTCTCCCGGGAGCAGTACTTC. Its protein is CSAFKGLVSREQYF.